These 30 T cell receptor beta chains originate from one sample sequenced in a study of response to subunit inactivated influenza vaccine. TCRdb re-derived calls from the RT-PCR reads in MiXCR, one entry per CDR3 protein. This table has fewer than 250,000 distinct CDR3 sequences, approximately 15% appearing once. This specimen was CD8+ T cells sorted from PBMCs, taken roughly 5 days after vaccination. These receptors were obtained from a man aged 45-65 years who received an inactivated influenza vaccine.

The table lists this clonotype with a few counts. V gene TRBV7-9 combines with J gene TRBJ2-1; TRBD2 is a possible D gene (6 bases). The germline V gene encodes CDR1 SEHNR and CDR2 FQNEAQ (reference sequence). The CDR3 has 15 residues. V was clipped by 7 bases and J by 4 bases, with 17 bases between them. In DNA form, the CDR3 reads TGTGCCAGCAACCTACCGGAGGGCGCGTACAATGAGCAGTTCTTC. It specifies CASNLPEGAYNEQFF.

The chain employs TRBV13 and TRBJ2-7, with 9 bases identical to TRBD1. CDR3 size: 12 residues. The trim removed 5 bases at V and 9 bases at J, leaving 5 bases unmatched. Germline assignment: CDR1 PRHDT and CDR2 FYEKMQ (reference sequence). CDR3 nucleotide sequence: TGTGCCAGCAGCAAAACGGGACAGGGGCAGTACTTC. The encoded protein is CASSKTGQGQYF.

Ten or more counts support this clonotype. The chain combines TRBV12-3 or TRBV12-4 with TRBJ2-3, with TRBD1 matching 7 bases. With 3 bases clipped from V and 3 bases from J, the junction kept 6 bases outside the gene matches. This CDR3 has 15 residues. The CDR3 is CASSFFNRGTDTQYF. Here the CDR3 DNA reads TGTGCCAGCAGTTTTTTTAACAGGGGAACAGATACGCAGTATTTT.

The chain employs TRBV4-3 and TRBJ2-3; D unclear. Trimming pared 0 bases from V and 6 bases from J, leaving 13 bases between. CDR1 is LGHNA and CDR2 is YSLEER in the germline V gene. CDR3 length equals 15 residues. The CDR3 sequence is CASSQDWWTGDTQYF. CDR3 DNA: TGCGCCAGCAGCCAAGATTGGTGGACCGGTGATACGCAGTATTTT.

This chain links TRBV12-3 or TRBV12-4 with TRBJ2-5; TRBD2 matches 10 bases. V shed 6 bases, J shed 5 bases, and the junction held 9 bases outside the gene matches. The CDR3 is 15 residues long. In nucleotides, the CDR3 is TGTGCCAGCAGCCTCCAAGCGGGAGGGTTGGAGACCCAGTACTTC. Its translation is CASSLQAGGLETQYF.

At least ten counts were recorded for this clonotype. The gene calls are TRBV12-3 or TRBV12-4 and TRBJ2-2; D is undetermined. The V end lost 3 bases, the J end lost 4 bases, and 6 bases lay between the germline ends. CDR3 length: 13 amino acids. CDR3 protein: CASSFSRTGELFF. The CDR3 coding sequence is TGTGCCAGCAGTTTTTCCCGCACCGGGGAGCTGTTTTTT.

This chain uses TRBV11-2 with TRBJ1-1; no reliable D call. Germline CDR1 SGHAT, CDR2 FQNNGV. Between the trimmed V and J ends, which lost 1 base and 3 bases, there was a span of 12 bases. This CDR3 spans 15 amino acids. CDR3 sequence: CASSLAYGPHTEAFF. The CDR3 coding sequence is TGTGCCAGCAGCTTAGCCTACGGCCCCCACACTGAAGCTTTCTTT. The entire variable domain, with the rest obtained from reference TRBV11-2 and TRBJ1-1, is as follows: EAGVAQSPRYKIIEKRQSVAFWCNPISGHATLYWYQQILGQGPKLLIQFQNNGVVDDSQLPKDRFSAERLKGVDSTLKIQPAKLEDSAVYLCASSLAYGPHTEAFFGQGTRLTVV.

The rearrangement links TRBV7-9 to TRBJ2-1; tentatively, D is TRBD2 (6 bases). Germline loops: CDR1 SEHNR, CDR2 FQNEAQ (reference sequence). The CDR3 runs to 16 residues. Trimming cost V 5 bases and J 2 bases, with 16 bases left between them. CDR3 sequence (DNA): TGTGCCAGCAGCCTACCAACTGGGGGGACCTACAATGAGCAGTTCTTC. It specifies CASSLPTGGTYNEQFF.

At least ten counts were recorded for this clonotype. The rearrangement links TRBV24-1 to TRBJ2-2; D ambiguous. Germline CDR1 reads KGHDR; CDR2 reads SFDVKD. The CDR3 is 12 residues long. Trimming cost V 3 bases and J 6 bases, with 4 bases left between them. The CDR3 sequence: CATSDRAGELFF. CDR3 bases: TGTGCCACCAGTGATCGGGCCGGGGAGCTGTTTTTT.

This clonotype was seen a handful of times. The rearrangement links TRBV7-8 to TRBJ2-1; maybe TRBD2 (6 bases). V was pared by 2 bases and J by 0 bases, with 11 bases between. The CDR3 runs 16 residues. Per the germline V gene, CDR1 is SGHVS and CDR2 is FQNEAQ. Written as DNA, the CDR3 is TGTGCCAGCAGCTTAAGGAGGGCTAGCTCCTACAATGAGCAGTTCTTC. Its protein product is CASSLRRASSYNEQFF.

The chain uses TRBV28 and TRBJ2-3, with TRBD2 matching 9 bases. The CDR3 length is 17 residues. The V gene end was trimmed by 5 bases and the J gene end by 3 bases; junction bases not matched to a gene: 12. Per the germline V gene, CDR1 is MDHEN and CDR2 is SYDVKM. CDR3 sequence reads: CASSLTKRGAGTDTQYF. The CDR3 DNA follows: TGTGCCAGCAGTCTCACTAAGCGGGGGGCGGGGACAGATACGCAGTATTTT.

This clonotype was found a few times. V is TRBV28 and J is TRBJ2-1; 10 bases are a match to TRBD1. V trimming: 5 bases; J trimming: 0 bases; junction bases outside the gene matches: 4. From germline, CDR1 is MDHEN and CDR2 SYDVKM. The CDR3 covers 16 residues. CDR3 sequence reads: CASSPRQGASYNEQFF. CDR3 DNA: TGTGCCAGCAGTCCGCGACAGGGGGCCTCCTACAATGAGCAGTTCTTC.

The V gene is TRBV7-6, the J gene TRBJ2-7; a possible D gene is TRBD1 (5 bases). Germline V lookup: CDR1 SGHVS, CDR2 FNYEAQ. The CDR3 has 13 residues. The ends were cut back, 4 bases at V and 5 bases at J, with 12 bases in the middle. For the CDR3, the DNA is TGTGCCAGCAGCTCGACCCACAGGCACGAGCAGTACTTC. This translates into CASSSTHRHEQYF.

The rearrangement joins TRBV20-1 to TRBJ2-7, with D unclear. The J call may be in error: the DNA end matches TRBJ2-1 better. The CDR3 runs to 14 residues. Germline V gene sequence: CDR1 DFQATT, CDR2 SNEGSKA (reference sequence). The CDR3 DNA is TGCAGTGCTAGATACGACCTCACCTGGTACGAGCAGTTCTTC. Its translation is CSARYDLTWYEQFF.

This clonotype was counted between two and nine times. This chain uses TRBV5-1 with TRBJ2-3; 7 nucleotides line up with TRBD1. The CDR3 covers 16 residues. Per the germline V gene, CDR1 is SGHRS and CDR2 is YFSETQ. The ends lost 2 bases at V and 4 bases at J; junction bases unmatched: 10. This chain's CDR3 is CASSLQGRPYADTQYF. CDR3 bases: TGCGCCAGCAGCTTACAGGGGCGCCCTTATGCAGATACGCAGTATTTT.

The chain recombines TRBV29-1 with TRBJ2-1; D is undetermined. Trimming stripped 2 bases from V and 0 bases from J, with 8 bases between. Looked up from germline, CDR1 is SQVTM and CDR2 is ANQGSEA. This CDR3 is built from 14 residues. CDR3 residues: CSVESRSSYNEQFF. The CDR3 region has the DNA TGCAGCGTTGAATCCAGAAGCTCCTACAATGAGCAGTTCTTC.

The sample holds many counts of this clonotype. This CDR3 reads CASSPLEYSSYNEQFF. In nucleotides, the CDR3 is TGCGCCAGCAGCCCCCTAGAGTACAGCTCCTACAATGAGCAGTTCTTC. The chain joins TRBV5-1 to TRBJ2-1; D not resolved. The CDR3 consists of 16 residues. Germline assignment: CDR1 SGHRS and CDR2 YFSETQ. V lost 4 bases and J lost 0, with 14 bases in between. The whole variable domain, filled in from reference TRBV5-1 and TRBJ2-1, reads KAGVTQTPRYLIKTRGQQVTLSCSPISGHRSVSWYQQTPGQGLQFLFEYFSETQRNKGNFPGRFSGRQFSNSRSEMNVSTLELGDSALYLCASSPLEYSSYNEQFFGPGTRLTVL.

The sample holds a few counts of this clonotype. The chain uses TRBV28 and TRBJ2-1; TRBD2 matches at 10 bases. With 6 bases clipped from V and 4 bases from J, the junction kept 12 bases outside the gene matches. The CDR3 spans 17 residues. Germline V gene sequence: CDR1 MDHEN, CDR2 SYDVKM. Here the CDR3 DNA reads TGTGCCAGCAGAGGACTAGCGGAGCGAAGGTTGTACAATGAGCAGTTCTTC. Translating gives CASRGLAERRLYNEQFF.

The CDR3 region has the DNA TGTGCCAGCAGCTTGGAAGATTCCACAGAAAACTTCTATGGCTACACCTTC. This codes for CASSLEDSTENFYGYTF. The V call is TRBV5-6, the J call TRBJ1-2; no clear D gene. V was clipped by 0 bases and J by 4 bases, with 19 bases between them. The CDR3 spans 17 residues. Germline V gene data show CDR1 as SGHDT and CDR2 as YYEEEE. The complete variable domain, with remaining parts taken from reference TRBV5-6 and TRBJ1-2, reads DAGVTQSPTHLIKTRGQQVTLRCSPKSGHDTVSWYQQALGQGPQFIFQYYEEEERQRGNFPDRFSGHQFPNYSSELNVNALLLGDSALYLCASSLEDSTENFYGYTFGSGTRLTVV.

The chain has TRBV7-8 and TRBJ2-2; 13 bases match TRBD2. CDR3 size: 16 residues. Germline V lookup: CDR1 SGHVS, CDR2 FQNEAQ. Trimming removed 6 bases from V and 6 bases from J; junction bases left unmatched: 7. The CDR3: CASSPWGLAGSGELFF. The CDR3 nucleotides are TGTGCCAGCAGTCCTTGGGGACTAGCGGGGTCCGGGGAGCTGTTTTTT.

This clonotype was seen a few times. V gene TRBV7-8 combines with J gene TRBJ2-1; 11 bases align to TRBD2. The CDR3 spans 15 residues. Trimming took 5 bases from V and 7 from J; bases not matched to a gene: 7. Germline lookup yields CDR1 SGHVS and CDR2 FQNEAQ. DNA for the CDR3: TGTGCCAGCAGCCTACTAGCGGGAGAAGGTAATGAGCAGTTCTTC. The encoded protein is CASSLLAGEGNEQFF.

This clonotype was seen at least ten times. The rearrangement uses TRBV20-1 and TRBJ2-7; 9 bases map to TRBD1. CDR3 length: 14 amino acids. J lost 6 bases, V lost 0 bases, and 6 bases had no gene match. Germline assignment: CDR1 DFQATT and CDR2 SNEGSKA (reference sequence). CDR3 DNA: TGCAGTGCTAGAGATATGGGACAGGGAAGCGAGCAGTACTTC. It codes for CSARDMGQGSEQYF.

The sample holds a few counts of this clonotype. V and J are TRBV28 and TRBJ2-5; no reliable D call. Trimming stripped 7 bases from V and 3 bases from J, with 18 bases between. This CDR3 spans 15 amino acids. Germline-derived CDR1 and CDR2 are MDHEN and SYDVKM. The CDR3 region is CASTSTRASKETQYF. The CDR3 bases are TGTGCCAGCACCTCGACCCGGGCCTCCAAAGAGACCCAGTACTTC.

This clonotype was counted only a few times. The V gene is TRBV28, the J gene TRBJ1-4; D is unresolved. The CDR3 length is 11 residues. The germline gives CDR1 MDHEN, CDR2 SYDVKM. V lost 2 bases to trimming and J lost 8 bases, with 3 bases between them. The CDR3 DNA is TGTGCCAGCAGTTTAAACGAAAAACTGTTTTTT. Translation: CASSLNEKLFF. Together with reference TRBV28 and TRBJ1-4, the CDR3 gives the full variable domain: DVKVTQSSRYLVKRTGEKVFLECVQDMDHENMFWYRQDPGLGLRLIYFSYDVKMKEKGDIPEGYSVSREKKERFSLILESASTNQTSMYLCASSLNEKLFFGSGTQLSVL.

The chain links TRBV9 to TRBJ2-7; 8 nucleotides align to TRBD1. Losses at the gene ends were 3 bases for V and 4 bases for J; bases not matched to a gene: 3. Germline CDR1 SGDLS, CDR2 YYNGEE. The CDR3 has 13 residues. CDR3 sequence: CASSAQGAYEQYF. The CDR3 region has the DNA TGTGCCAGCAGCGCGCAGGGGGCTTACGAGCAGTACTTC.

The chain recombines TRBV3-1 with TRBJ2-7; possibly TRBD2 for D (5 bases). The CDR3 extends over 14 amino acids. V dropped 1 base and J dropped 3 bases, with 10 bases sitting between them. Germline CDR1 LGHDT, CDR2 YNNKEL (reference sequence). CDR3 in amino acids: CASSQVGSIYEQYF. In DNA, the CDR3 is TGTGCCAGCAGCCAAGTAGGGAGCATCTACGAGCAGTACTTC.

The sample holds many counts of this clonotype. V and J are TRBV7-9 and TRBJ2-7, with D possibly called TRBD1 or TRBD2 (5 bases each). CDR3 length equals 14 residues. V lost 5 bases to trimming and J lost 1 base, with 12 bases between them. The germline CDR1 and CDR2 sequences are SEHNR and FQNEAQ (reference sequence). The CDR3 region has the DNA TGTGCCAGCAGCGGACACCGGGATTCCTACGAGCAGTACTTC. This sequence encodes CASSGHRDSYEQYF.

This chain joins TRBV12-3 or TRBV12-4 and TRBJ2-7; 7 nucleotides align to TRBD1. With V trimmed by 6 bases and J by 5 bases, 10 bases remained unmatched. This CDR3 has 14 amino acids. For the CDR3, the DNA is TGTGCCAGCAGCCAACAGGGGACACACCACGAGCAGTACTTC. Protein sequence: CASSQQGTHHEQYF.

The table lists this clonotype with a few counts. This chain uses TRBV4-3 with TRBJ1-1; D may be TRBD1 (6 bases). V dropped 1 base and J dropped 3 bases, with 12 bases sitting between them. The CDR3 covers 15 residues. The germline V gene has CDR1 LGHNA and CDR2 YSLEER. CDR3 coding DNA: TGCGCCAGCAGCCAAGGAGAACAGGGTTACACTGAAGCTTTCTTT. This gives the protein CASSQGEQGYTEAFF.

This clonotype was counted many times. The chain combines TRBV12-3 or TRBV12-4 with TRBJ1-1; the D gene is possibly TRBD1 (6 bases). V was shortened by 3 bases and J by 1 base, with 9 bases between the two germline ends. CDR3 length equals 14 residues. Written as DNA, the CDR3 is TGTGCCAGCAGTTTTTTGGGACAGAACACTGAAGCTTTCTTT. Translated, it gives CASSFLGQNTEAFF.